Given below is one T cell receptor beta chain in context. The CDR3 sequence is 14 residues long. The ends were cut back, 3 bases at V and 5 bases at J, with 14 bases in the middle. Germline CDR1 SGHRS, CDR2 YFSETQ. This sample was taken from a study of pediatric ulcerative colitis. Using immunoSEQ multiplex PCR, the repertoire was profiled, and TCRdb retains in-frame clones only, with some absent. The table includes about 64,000 clones, over 70% detected once. The J gene is TRBJ1-2, the V gene TRBV5-1; maybe TRBD1 (6 bases). The sequenced material came from blood. This receptor was taken from a boy younger than 18 with moderate ulcerative colitis. For the CDR3, the DNA is TGCGCCAGCAGCTCGATCGCGGGGGCATATGGCTACACCTTC. It codes for CASSSIAGAYGYTF.